The 10 T cell receptor beta chains presented below share a single source sample, sequenced in a study of T cell changes during pregnancy in multiple sclerosis. The repertoire was sequenced with immunoSEQ multiplex PCR; TCRdb's copy has only in-frame clones and lacks some. The top ten hold roughly 2.6% of the sample, which has around 62,000 clones, roughly nine tenths seen once. Source: peripheral blood, taken in the first trimester of pregnancy. The receptors were sampled from a female donor with multiple sclerosis, enrolled in a pregnancy study.

In its sample, this clone was seen once. The J gene is TRBJ2-1, the V gene TRBV19; weak D call: TRBD1 (6 bases). The CDR3 is made up of 13 amino acids. The germline V gene encodes CDR1 LNHDA and CDR2 SQIVND (reference sequence). Trimming removed 2 bases from V and 10 bases from J, with 12 bases in between. The DNA of the CDR3 is TGTGCCAGTAGTATACAGGGGCCGGTGGAGCAGTTCTTC. As protein: CASSIQGPVEQFF.

This clone occurred once. The V and J genes are TRBV11-2 and TRBJ1-4; D is perhaps TRBD1 (6 bases). The V end lost 3 bases, the J end lost 7 bases, and 18 bases lay between the germline ends. The CDR3 covers 16 residues. Germline CDR1 and CDR2: SGHAT and FQNNGV. The CDR3 DNA is TGTGCCAGCAGCTTCACCTCGACAGGAAAGGGTGAAAAACTGTTTTTT. It is translated as CASSFTSTGKGEKLFF.

The chain has TRBV7-2 and TRBJ2-7; TRBD1 matches at 7 bases. The CDR3 has 13 residues. Germline V gene lookup returns CDR1 SGHTA and CDR2 FQGNSA. V shed 5 bases and J 6 bases; nucleotides not matched to a gene: 7. CDR3 nucleotide sequence: TGTGCCAGCAGCCCCCGGACAGGCCGCGAGCAGTACTTC. Its protein product is CASSPRTGREQYF.

CDR3 loop: CASSYGQGGGYTF. For the CDR3, the DNA is TGTGCCAGCAGTTACGGGCAGGGAGGCGGCTACACCTTC. This chain uses TRBV6-5 with TRBJ1-2, with D maybe TRBD1 (5 bases). Per germline, CDR1 MNHEY and CDR2 SVGAGI. The V gene lost 2 bases and the J gene lost 8 bases, with 12 bases spanning the gap. The CDR3 length is 13 residues.

This chain connects TRBV6-6 to TRBJ2-2, with D maybe TRBD2 (7 bases). The germline gives CDR1 MNHNY, CDR2 SVGAGI (reference sequence). The CDR3 length is 15 residues. V gave up 2 bases and J gave up 3 bases, with 10 bases separating them. The CDR3 protein is CASSYVGGHTGELFF. CDR3 in DNA: TGTGCCAGCAGTTACGTGGGGGGGCACACCGGGGAGCTGTTTTTT.

This clone was found once. The gene calls are TRBV10-1 and TRBJ2-7; TRBD1 agrees at 10 bases. Germline CDR1 WNHNN, CDR2 SYGVQD (reference sequence). The CDR3 is made up of 14 amino acids. V was clipped by 3 bases and J by 5 bases; unmatched bases: 4. This chain's CDR3 is CASSDLDRGNEQYF. CDR3 bases: TGCGCCAGCAGTGATCTGGACAGGGGGAACGAGCAGTACTTC.

This chain joins TRBV6-5 and TRBJ1-4; 9 nucleotides align to TRBD1. With 6 bases clipped from V and 5 bases from J, the junction kept 4 bases outside the gene matches. CDR1 is MNHEY and CDR2 is SVGAGI in the germline V gene. The CDR3 spans 14 residues. DNA for the CDR3: TGTGCCAGCAGAAGGACAGGGGAGAATGAAAAACTGTTTTTT. Amino acids: CASRRTGENEKLFF.

This chain links TRBV10-3 with TRBJ2-2; 8 positions match TRBD2. V dropped 4 bases and J dropped 1; count of bases not matched to a gene: 2. Germline V CDR1 and CDR2: ENHRY, SYGVKD. The CDR3 covers 15 residues. For the CDR3, the DNA is TGTGCCATCAGTGCCAGCGGGGGGAACACCGGGGAGCTGTTTTTT. The encoded protein is CAISASGGNTGELFF.

V and J are TRBV7-2 and TRBJ2-5; 7 bases are shared with TRBD1. This CDR3 spans 13 amino acids. Losses at the gene ends were 2 bases for V and 5 bases for J; bases not matched to a gene: 2. In germline, CDR1 is SGHTA, CDR2 FQGNSA. In nucleotides, the CDR3 is TGTGCCAGCAGCTTATACAGGGGCGAGACCCAGTACTTC. This sequence encodes CASSLYRGETQYF.

This chain joins TRBV15 and TRBJ1-5; D remains ambiguous. This CDR3 comprises 15 residues. Between the trimmed V and J ends, which lost 0 bases and 4 bases, there was a span of 10 bases. Germline assignment: CDR1 LNHNV and CDR2 YYDKDF (reference sequence). The CDR3 bases are TGTGCCACCAGCAGAGACAGCAGCGGGAATCAGCCCCAGCATTTT. Translated, it gives CATSRDSSGNQPQHF.